The following is a T cell receptor beta chain sequence with its context. This specimen belongs to a study of blood T cell repertoires in COVID-19. Study context: Spain, Italy and the United States supplied samples that represented acute and convalescent COVID-19.

As handled by the study authors: Nucleated cell counts were estimated from reference gene primer amplification. TCRdb keeps only in-frame clones here, not all; method: immunoSEQ multiplex PCR. The V and J calls and the clone size are those of that table, but D and trimming were determined from the DNA. The sample has just under 65,000 clones, roughly 76% seen once; the top ten hold 4% to 5.5%. V lost 0 bases, J lost 9 bases, and 15 bases lay in between. The CDR3 sequence is 15 residues long. Germline V gene lookup returns CDR1 KGHSH and CDR2 LQKENI. The origin of this receptor is a human donor in a cohort sampled during active COVID-19. The chain is built from TRBV18 and TRBJ2-1; tentative D call: TRBD1 (6 bases). The sequenced material came from peripheral blood. The CDR3 loop is CASSPPATGRGEQFF. CDR3 coding DNA: TGTGCCAGCTCACCACCGGCTACAGGGCGAGGTGAGCAGTTCTTC. The entire variable domain, with the rest obtained from reference TRBV18 and TRBJ2-1, is as follows: NAGVMQNPRHLVRRRGQEARLRCSPMKGHSHVYWYRQLPEEGLKFMVYLQKENIIDESGMPKERFSAEFPKEGPSILRIQQVVRGDSAAYFCASSPPATGRGEQFFGPGTRLTVL.